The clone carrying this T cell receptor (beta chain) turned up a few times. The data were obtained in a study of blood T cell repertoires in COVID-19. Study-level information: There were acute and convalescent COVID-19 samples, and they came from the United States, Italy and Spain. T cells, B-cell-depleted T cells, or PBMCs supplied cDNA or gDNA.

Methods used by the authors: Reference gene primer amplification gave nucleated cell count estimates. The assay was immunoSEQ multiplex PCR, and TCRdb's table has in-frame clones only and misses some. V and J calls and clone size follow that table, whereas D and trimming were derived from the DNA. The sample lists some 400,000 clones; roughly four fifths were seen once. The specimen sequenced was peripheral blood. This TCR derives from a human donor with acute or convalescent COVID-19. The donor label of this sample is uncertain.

CDR3 region: CASSRQGQGEQFF. In nucleotides, the CDR3 is TGTGCCAGCAGTAGACAGGGGCAAGGGGAGCAGTTCTTC. This chain links TRBV2 with TRBJ2-1; 8 bases match TRBD1. The V and J ends lost 5 bases and 10 bases, in that order; junction bases with no gene match: 7. There are 13 residues in the CDR3. In germline, CDR1 is SNHLY, CDR2 FYNNEI. The full variable domain, completed using reference TRBV2 and TRBJ2-1, is EPEVTQTPSHQVTQMGQEVILRCVPISNHLYFYWYRQILGQKVEFLVSFYNNEISEKSEIFDDQFSVERPDGSNFTLKIRSTKLEDSAMYFCASSRQGQGEQFFGPGTRLTVL.